This section outlines one T cell receptor beta chain sequence together with its context. Its antigen remains unidentified. TCRdb's table, derived via immunoSEQ multiplex PCR, lists solely in-frame clones and lacks some. The repertoire holds under 80,000 clones, with 93% as singletons. This sample was taken from a study of OX40 agonist ivuxolimab in advanced cancers. Study in general: Partial responses were achieved by three patients: one hepatocellular carcinoma, two cutaneous melanoma. Study-wide findings and caveats: CD8+ T cells (on average) carried more expanded clones than CD4+ T cells.

At baseline, cycle 4 day 1, and cycle 7 day 1, blood was sampled. The CDR3 covers 14 residues. The V and J ends lost 0 bases and 0 bases respectively, with 5 bases between them. Per germline, CDR1 MNHEY and CDR2 SVGAGI. The J gene is TRBJ1-2, the V gene TRBV6-5, with D unresolved. Sequenced material: CD4+ or CD8+ T cells sorted from blood, taken in a trial of the OX40 agonist ivuxolimab. The TCR was taken from an adult with an advanced solid tumor such as melanoma, head and neck, liver or kidney cancer. DNA for the CDR3: TGTGCCAGCAGTTACTCGAGCCCTAACTATGGCTACACCTTC. Amino acids: CASSYSSPNYGYTF.